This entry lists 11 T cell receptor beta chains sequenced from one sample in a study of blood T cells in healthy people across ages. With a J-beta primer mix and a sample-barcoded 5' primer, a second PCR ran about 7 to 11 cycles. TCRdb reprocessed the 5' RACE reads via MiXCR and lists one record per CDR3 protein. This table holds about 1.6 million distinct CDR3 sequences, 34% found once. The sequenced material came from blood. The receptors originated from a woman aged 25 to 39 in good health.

The chain's CDR3 is CASSPRGVVAAAEVYNEQFF. In DNA, the CDR3 is TGTGCCAGCAGCCCCAGAGGGGTGGTAGCGGCGGCCGAAGTCTACAATGAGCAGTTCTTC. The chain combines TRBV7-9 with TRBJ2-1, with D possibly being TRBD2 (6 bases). This CDR3 is built from 20 residues. V was shortened by 5 bases and J by 3 bases, with 29 bases between the two germline ends. Germline lookup yields CDR1 SEHNR and CDR2 FQNEAQ (reference sequence).

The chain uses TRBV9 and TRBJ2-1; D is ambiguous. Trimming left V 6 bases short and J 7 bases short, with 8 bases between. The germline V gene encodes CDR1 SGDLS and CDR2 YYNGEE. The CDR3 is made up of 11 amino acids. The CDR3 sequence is CASIEVNEQFF. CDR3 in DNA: TGTGCCAGCATCGAAGTGAATGAGCAGTTCTTC. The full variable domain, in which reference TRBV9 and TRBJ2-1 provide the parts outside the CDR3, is DSGVTQTPKHLITATGQRVTLRCSPRSGDLSVYWYQQSLDQGLQFLIQYYNGEERAKGNILERFSAQQFPDLHSELNLSSLELGDSALYFCASIEVNEQFFGPGTRLTVL.

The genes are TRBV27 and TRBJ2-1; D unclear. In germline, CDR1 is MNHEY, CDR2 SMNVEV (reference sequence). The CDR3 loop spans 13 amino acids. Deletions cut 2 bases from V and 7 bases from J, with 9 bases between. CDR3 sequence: CASSLSMGNEQFF. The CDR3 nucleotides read TGTGCCAGCAGTTTAAGTATGGGAAATGAGCAGTTCTTC.

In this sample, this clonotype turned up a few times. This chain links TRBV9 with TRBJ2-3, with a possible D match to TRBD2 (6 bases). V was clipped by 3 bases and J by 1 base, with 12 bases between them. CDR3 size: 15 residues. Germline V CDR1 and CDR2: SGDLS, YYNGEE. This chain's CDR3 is CASSGRDWRTDTQYF. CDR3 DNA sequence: TGTGCCAGCAGCGGCCGGGACTGGCGCACAGATACGCAGTATTTT.

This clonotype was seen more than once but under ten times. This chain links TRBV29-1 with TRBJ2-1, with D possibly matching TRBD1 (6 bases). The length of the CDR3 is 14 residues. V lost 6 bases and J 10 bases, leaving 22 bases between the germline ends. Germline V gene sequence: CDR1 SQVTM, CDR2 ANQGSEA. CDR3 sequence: CSVVTQGHPGEQFF. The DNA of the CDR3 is TGCAGCGTCGTAACCCAGGGACACCCCGGGGAGCAGTTCTTC.

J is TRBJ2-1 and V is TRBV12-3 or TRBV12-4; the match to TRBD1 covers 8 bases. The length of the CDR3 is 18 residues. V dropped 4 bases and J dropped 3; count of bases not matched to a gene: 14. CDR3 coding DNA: TGTGCCAGCAGTTCCCCCAAAATCCAGGGACAGGTCTACAATGAGCAGTTCTTC. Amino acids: CASSSPKIQGQVYNEQFF.

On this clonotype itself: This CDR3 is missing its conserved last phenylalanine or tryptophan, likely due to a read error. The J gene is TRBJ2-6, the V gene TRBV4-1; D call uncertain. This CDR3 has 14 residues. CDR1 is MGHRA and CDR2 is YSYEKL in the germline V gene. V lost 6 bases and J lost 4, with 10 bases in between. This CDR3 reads CASSQFRGANVLTV. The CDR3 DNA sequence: TGCGCCAGCAGTCAATTTAGGGGGGCCAACGTCCTGACTGTC.

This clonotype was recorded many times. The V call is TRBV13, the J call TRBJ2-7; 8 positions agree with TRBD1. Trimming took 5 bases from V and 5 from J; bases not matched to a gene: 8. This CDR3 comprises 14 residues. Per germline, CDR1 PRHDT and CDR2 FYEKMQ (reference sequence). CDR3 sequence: CASSTSGGADEQYF. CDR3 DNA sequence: TGTGCCAGCAGCACTTCAGGGGGCGCGGACGAGCAGTACTTC.

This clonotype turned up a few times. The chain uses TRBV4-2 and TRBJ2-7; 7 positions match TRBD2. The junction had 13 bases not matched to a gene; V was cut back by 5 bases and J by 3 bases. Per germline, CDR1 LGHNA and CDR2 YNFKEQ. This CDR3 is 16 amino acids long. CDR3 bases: TGTGCCAGCAGCGAACACCAAACGGGAGGCAGCTACGAGCAGTACTTC. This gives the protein CASSEHQTGGSYEQYF.

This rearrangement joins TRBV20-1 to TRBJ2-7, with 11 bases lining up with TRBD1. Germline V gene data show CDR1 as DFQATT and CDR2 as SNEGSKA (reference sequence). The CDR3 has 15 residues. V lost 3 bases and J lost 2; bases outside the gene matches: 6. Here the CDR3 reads CSASPGTGGTYEQYF. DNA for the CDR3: TGCAGTGCTAGTCCAGGGACAGGGGGAACCTACGAGCAGTACTTC.

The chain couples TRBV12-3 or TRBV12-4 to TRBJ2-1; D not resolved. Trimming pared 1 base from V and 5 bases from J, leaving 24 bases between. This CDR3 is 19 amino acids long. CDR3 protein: CASSLDQVFIYQANNEQFF. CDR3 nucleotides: TGTGCCAGCAGTTTAGATCAGGTTTTCATTTACCAGGCAAACAATGAGCAGTTCTTC.